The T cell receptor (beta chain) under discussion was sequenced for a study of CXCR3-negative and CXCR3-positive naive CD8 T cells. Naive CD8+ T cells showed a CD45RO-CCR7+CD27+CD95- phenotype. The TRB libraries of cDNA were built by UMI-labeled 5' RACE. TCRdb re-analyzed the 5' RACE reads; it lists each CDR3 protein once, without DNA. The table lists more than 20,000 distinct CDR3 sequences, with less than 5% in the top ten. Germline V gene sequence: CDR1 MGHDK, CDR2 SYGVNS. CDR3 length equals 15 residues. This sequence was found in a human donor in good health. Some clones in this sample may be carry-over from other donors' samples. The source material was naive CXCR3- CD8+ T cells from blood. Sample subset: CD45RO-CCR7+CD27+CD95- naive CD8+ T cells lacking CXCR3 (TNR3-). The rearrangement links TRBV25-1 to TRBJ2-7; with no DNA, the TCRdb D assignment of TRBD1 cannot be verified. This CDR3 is CASSEAQGGGYEQYF.